A selection of T cell receptor beta chains follows, all from one sample in a study of T-cell reconstitution after alpha-beta-depleted transplantation in children. TCRdb fed the PCR reads into MiXCR, producing one record per CDR3 protein. The sample includes some 300,000 distinct CDR3 sequences, approximately 10% of them seen just once. The sequenced sample was PBMCs from the stem cell graft donor, obtained from the stem cell graft. These receptors all stem from a human donor who donated a stem cell graft to a child with acute lymphoblastic leukemia. Both conserved end residues are trimmed from each CDR3. The D gene is left open where the match is weak.

d_gene,v_gene,j_gene,CDR3aa
-,TRBV6-5,TRBJ1-2,ASRRGPYGYT
TRBD1,TRBV20-1,TRBJ2-5,SARGRQGPITQY
-,TRBV27,TRBJ2-3,ASSPYTGVSTDTQY
-,TRBV6-1,TRBJ1-5,ASSEERGSNQPQH
-,TRBV7-3,TRBJ2-1,ASSPFEGREQF
-,TRBV20-1,TRBJ1-1,SARNGMRTEAF
TRBD2,TRBV6-1,TRBJ2-3,ASDPGRERGDTQY
-,TRBV7-9,TRBJ1-1,ASSLANQGEAF
TRBD1,TRBV5-5,TRBJ1-1,ASSLKVPGQGLNTEAF
TRBD2,TRBV6-2/TRBV6-3,TRBJ2-2,ASSWASGRANTGELF
-,TRBV19,TRBJ1-5,ASSISPQSIQPQH
-,TRBV11-2,TRBJ1-2,ASSLDDLGGYGYT
-,TRBV9,TRBJ2-5,ASSVGPTHQETQY
TRBD1,TRBV4-3,TRBJ2-1,ASSQESQGAGEQF
-,TRBV28,TRBJ2-7,ASSLGAGEYSQY
TRBD2,TRBV7-6,TRBJ2-7,ASSLDWGGPLSYEQY
TRBD2,TRBV5-6,TRBJ2-1,ASSSTSGRFNNEQF
-,TRBV12-2,TRBJ2-7,ASHLGRGIHEQY
-,TRBV30,TRBJ1-2,AWSIGGRDYGYT
TRBD1,TRBV11-2,TRBJ2-5,ASSNTGTGGYWETQY
-,TRBV7-9,TRBJ1-4,ASSPGRHTNEKLF
TRBD1,TRBV9,TRBJ1-2,ASRDPITGEDGYT
-,TRBV28,TRBJ1-2,ASSLGGVDNYGYT
-,TRBV20-1,TRBJ2-7,SASPGGYYEQY
-,TRBV12-3/TRBV12-4,TRBJ2-7,ASSPRQDEQY
TRBD1,TRBV20-1,TRBJ2-1,SATPGGPYNEQF
-,TRBV11-1,TRBJ2-7,ASSLILGYPEDLYEQY
-,TRBV19,TRBJ1-1,ASSTNTEAF
-,TRBV7-2,TRBJ2-3,ASSLVLSSDTQY
TRBD2,TRBV7-9,TRBJ2-7,ASSPTSGRSYEQY
TRBD2,TRBV4-3,TRBJ2-7,ASIPQRGIYEQY
-,TRBV5-6,TRBJ1-1,ASSFGQPNTEAF
-,TRBV27,TRBJ2-1,ASSSQLYRYNEQF
-,TRBV7-9,TRBJ2-6,ASSSGPSSSGANVLT
-,TRBV7-2,TRBJ2-3,ASSPAGTYTDTQY
-,TRBV5-1,TRBJ1-1,ASSLGGNTAAF
TRBD1,TRBV15,TRBJ2-7,ATSSRDRAYEQY
TRBD1,TRBV7-9,TRBJ2-5,ASSPRTGTVQTQY
TRBD2,TRBV5-1,TRBJ2-1,ASSLVGLAGGFDEQF
-,TRBV18,TRBJ2-7,ASSPISGNSYEQY
TRBD2,TRBV3-1,TRBJ2-7,AISPHSFGTSGMGEQY
-,TRBV12-3/TRBV12-4,TRBJ2-7,ASSPPSGLEQY